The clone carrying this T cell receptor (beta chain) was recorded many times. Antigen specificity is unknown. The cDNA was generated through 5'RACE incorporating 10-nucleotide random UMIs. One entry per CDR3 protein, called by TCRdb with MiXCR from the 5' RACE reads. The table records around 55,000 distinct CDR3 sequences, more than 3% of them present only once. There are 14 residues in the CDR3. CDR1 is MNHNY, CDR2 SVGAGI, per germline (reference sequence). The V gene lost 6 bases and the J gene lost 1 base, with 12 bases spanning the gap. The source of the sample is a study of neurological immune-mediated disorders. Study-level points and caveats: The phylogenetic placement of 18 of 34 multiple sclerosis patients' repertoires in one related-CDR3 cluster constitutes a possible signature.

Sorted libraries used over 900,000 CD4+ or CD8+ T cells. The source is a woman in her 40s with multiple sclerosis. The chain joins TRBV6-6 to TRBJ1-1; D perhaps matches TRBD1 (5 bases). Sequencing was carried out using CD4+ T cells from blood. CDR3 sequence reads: CASRSQTANTEAFF. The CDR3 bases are TGTGCCAGCAGGTCACAGACAGCGAACACTGAAGCTTTCTTT.